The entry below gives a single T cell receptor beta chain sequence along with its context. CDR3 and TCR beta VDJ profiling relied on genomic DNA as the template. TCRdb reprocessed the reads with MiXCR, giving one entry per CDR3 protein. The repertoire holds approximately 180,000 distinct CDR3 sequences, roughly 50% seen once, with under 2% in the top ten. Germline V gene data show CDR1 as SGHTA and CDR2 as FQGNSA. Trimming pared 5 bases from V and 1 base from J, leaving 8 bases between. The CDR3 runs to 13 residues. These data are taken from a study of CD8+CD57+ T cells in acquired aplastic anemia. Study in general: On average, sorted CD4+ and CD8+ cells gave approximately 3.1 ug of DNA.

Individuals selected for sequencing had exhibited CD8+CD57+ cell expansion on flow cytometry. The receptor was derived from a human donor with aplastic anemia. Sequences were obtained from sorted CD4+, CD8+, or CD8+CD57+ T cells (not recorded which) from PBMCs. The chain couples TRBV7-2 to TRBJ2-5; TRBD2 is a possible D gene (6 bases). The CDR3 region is CASSVGLQETQYF. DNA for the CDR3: TGTGCCAGCAGCGTGGGACTCCAAGAGACCCAGTACTTC.